Presented here are 25 T cell receptor beta chains from one specimen sequenced in a study of OX40 agonist ivuxolimab in advanced cancers. Profiled with immunoSEQ multiplex PCR; TCRdb holds only in-frame clones, not every one. The sample shows 82,000 or so clones, about 94% of them seen only once. The sample was CD4+ or CD8+ T cells sorted from blood, taken in a trial of the OX40 agonist ivuxolimab. These receptor sequences come from an adult with an advanced solid tumor such as melanoma, head and neck, liver or kidney cancer.

J is TRBJ1-2 and V is TRBV28, with D perhaps matching TRBD1 (6 bases). Trimming pared 6 bases from V and 8 bases from J, leaving 13 bases between. Germline-derived CDR1 and CDR2 are MDHEN and SYDVKM. This CDR3 is 12 amino acids long. The CDR3: CASRNTGPGYTF. DNA of the CDR3: TGTGCCAGCAGAAATACAGGGCCCGGCTACACCTTC.

The chain combines TRBV7-2 with TRBJ1-1; unclear D gene. Germline CDR1 is SGHTA and CDR2 is FQGNSA. The CDR3 has 13 residues. The V gene lost 5 bases and the J gene lost 1 base, with 8 bases spanning the gap. Here the CDR3 DNA reads TGTGCCAGCAGCCCCATGGGGAACACTGAAGCTTTCTTT. Amino acids: CASSPMGNTEAFF. The full variable domain, in which reference TRBV7-2 and TRBJ1-1 provide the parts outside the CDR3, is GAGVSQSPSNKVTEKGKDVELRCDPISGHTALYWYRQSLGQGLEFLIYFQGNSAPDKSGLPSDRFSAERTGGSVSTLTIQRTQQEDSAVYLCASSPMGNTEAFFGQGTRLTVV.

The V gene is TRBV4-1, the J gene TRBJ2-5, with D possibly matching TRBD1 (6 bases). The ends were cut back, 1 base at V and 4 bases at J, with 13 bases in the middle. The CDR3 contains 15 residues. CDR1 and CDR2 from the germline V gene are MGHRA and YSYEKL. The CDR3 spells CASSQVWGQRETQYF. CDR3 sequence (DNA): TGCGCCAGCAGCCAAGTGTGGGGGCAGAGAGAGACCCAGTACTTC.

As concerns this clone: The same CDR3 also results from other DNA sequences found in this sample. The rearrangement links TRBV6-6 to TRBJ2-7; D remains ambiguous. The CDR3 consists of 14 residues. CDR1 is MNHNY, CDR2 SVGAGI, per germline (reference sequence). With 3 bases removed from V and 3 bases from J, the gap between germline ends came to 12 bases. CDR3 DNA sequence: TGTGCCAGCAGTTATTTAGTGGGTCTCTACGAGCAGTACTTC. This codes for CASSYLVGLYEQYF.

This rearrangement joins TRBV6-5 to TRBJ2-1; 8 bases match TRBD2. Germline trimming cut 6 bases from V and 8 bases from J; bases unmatched to any gene: 6. Per germline, CDR1 MNHEY and CDR2 SVGAGI. The CDR3 covers 13 residues. The CDR3 nucleotides are TGTGCCAGCAGGGAAAGCGGGAGCTATGAGCAGTTCTTC. This sequence encodes CASRESGSYEQFF.

This clone was recorded only once. This rearrangement joins TRBV4-1 to TRBJ2-5, with 10 nucleotides matching TRBD1. V trimming: 0 bases; J trimming: 3 bases; junction bases outside the gene matches: 7. This CDR3 is built from 17 residues. Looked up from germline, CDR1 is MGHRA and CDR2 is YSYEKL. The CDR3 protein is CASSQEPGTGEKETQYF. The CDR3 nucleotides are TGCGCCAGCAGCCAAGAGCCCGGGACAGGGGAGAAAGAGACCCAGTACTTC.

V is TRBV7-2 and J is TRBJ2-7; the D call may be TRBD1 or TRBD2 (6 bases each). The CDR3 is made up of 14 amino acids. The germline CDR1 and CDR2 sequences are SGHTA and FQGNSA. V lost 4 bases and J lost 2, with 12 bases in between. CDR3 DNA: TGTGCCAGCAGCTGGGACGGGGGCCCCTACGAGCAGTACTTC. Translating gives CASSWDGGPYEQYF.

This chain uses TRBV7-8 with TRBJ1-1, with D unresolved. Germline V gene lookup returns CDR1 SGHVS and CDR2 FQNEAQ. Trimming stripped 1 base from V and 3 bases from J, with 6 bases between. The CDR3 extends over 13 amino acids. The CDR3 loop reads CASSLDMDTEAFF. CDR3 DNA sequence: TGTGCCAGCAGCTTAGACATGGACACTGAAGCTTTCTTT.

This chain links TRBV28 with TRBJ1-2; D is possibly TRBD1 (5 bases). The CDR3 loop spans 13 amino acids. Germline V gene sequence: CDR1 MDHEN, CDR2 SYDVKM. Trimming removed 2 bases from V and 7 bases from J, with 11 bases in between. The CDR3 loop reads CASSLMGGSGYTF. The CDR3 DNA is TGTGCCAGCAGTTTAATGGGGGGAAGTGGCTACACCTTC.

J is TRBJ2-1 and V is TRBV11-2; D ambiguous. Trimming removed 8 bases from V and 2 bases from J, with 13 bases in between. The CDR3 is 14 residues long. In germline, CDR1 is SGHAT, CDR2 FQNNGV. The CDR3 sequence is CASVRQAPYNEQFF. Written as DNA, the CDR3 is TGTGCCAGCGTCAGGCAGGCCCCCTACAATGAGCAGTTCTTC.

V is TRBV5-1 and J is TRBJ2-1; D ambiguous. This CDR3 is 15 amino acids long. Germline V CDR1 and CDR2: SGHRS, YFSETQ. V shed 2 bases and J shed 0 bases, with 9 bases lying between them. The CDR3 region is CASSFERSSYNEQFF. CDR3 bases: TGCGCCAGCAGCTTTGAAAGGAGCTCCTACAATGAGCAGTTCTTC.

CDR3 DNA: TGTGCCAGTAGTATAGATCGGGGGGGAGATACGCAGTATTTT. This translates into CASSIDRGGDTQYF. The chain is built from TRBV19 and TRBJ2-3; 8 positions agree with TRBD2. Trimming at V came to 0 bases and at J to 5 bases, leaving 1 base not matched to a gene. In germline, CDR1 is LNHDA, CDR2 SQIVND (reference sequence). The CDR3 is 14 residues long.

The J gene is TRBJ1-1, the V gene TRBV21-1. TRBV21-1 is a pseudogene locus. This CDR3 region has 17 residues. Here the CDR3 reads CASNLRGKPAGNTEAFF. The DNA for the CDR3 is TGTGCCAGCAACCTCAGAGGGAAGCCGGCTGGGAACACTGAAGCTTTCTTT.

This clone was counted a few times. The V gene is TRBV9, the J gene TRBJ2-3; 11 nucleotides match TRBD2. Losses at the gene ends were 0 bases for V and 5 bases for J; bases not matched to a gene: 8. The germline V gene has CDR1 SGDLS and CDR2 YYNGEE. The CDR3 spans 17 residues. This chain's CDR3 is CASSVGVAGGPVDTQYF. In DNA form, the CDR3 reads TGTGCCAGCAGCGTAGGGGTAGCGGGAGGGCCGGTAGATACGCAGTATTTT.

Of note for this clone: The junction departs from germline at one end; a sequencing error may be responsible. The rearrangement joins TRBV7-7 to TRBJ1-5; no firm D call. This CDR3 region has 18 residues. Per germline, CDR1 SSHAT and CDR2 FNYEAQ (reference sequence). CDR3 loop: CASSPVGHQGYSNQPQHF. Here the CDR3 DNA reads TGTGCTAGCAGCCCCGTAGGCCACCAAGGATATAGCAATCAGCCCCAGCATTTT. The full variable domain, rest sourced from reference TRBV7-7 and TRBJ1-5, is GAGVSQSPRYKVTKRGQDVTLRCDPISSHATLYWYQQALGQGPEFLTYFNYEAQPDKSGLPSDRFSAERPEGSISTLTIQRTEQRDSAMYRCASSPVGHQGYSNQPQHFGDGTRLSIL.

The chain uses TRBV7-9 and TRBJ1-2; the D is unclear. The V end was cut by 5 bases, the J end by 6 bases, with 13 bases between. The CDR3 loop spans 13 amino acids. Germline V gene sequence: CDR1 SEHNR, CDR2 FQNEAQ (reference sequence). The CDR3, as DNA: TGTGCCAGCAGCCCGGACGGGAGGGATGGCTACACCTTC. It translates to CASSPDGRDGYTF.

This chain connects TRBV28 to TRBJ2-3; possibly TRBD2 for D (5 bases). The CDR3 has 19 amino acids. V was shortened by 2 bases and J by 3 bases, with 24 bases between the two germline ends. In germline, CDR1 is MDHEN, CDR2 SYDVKM. Written as DNA, the CDR3 is TGTGCCAGCAGTTTACGCCTAGACCCACTCCTTTCGGGAACAGATACGCAGTATTTT. Its translation: CASSLRLDPLLSGTDTQYF.

This clone has just a few counts. CDR3 in amino acids: CASRRDSNQPQHF. The CDR3 nucleotides read TGCGCCAGCCGACGGGATAGCAATCAGCCCCAGCATTTT. The chain employs TRBV5-1 and TRBJ1-5, with D unresolved. This CDR3 has 13 residues. The germline gives CDR1 SGHRS, CDR2 YFSETQ. Trimming took off 7 bases at V and 0 bases at J, with 8 bases between the two ends.

This chain connects TRBV29-1 to TRBJ2-6, with a possible D match to TRBD2 (5 bases). Germline V gives CDR1 SQVTM, CDR2 ANQGSEA. This CDR3 has 14 residues. V was shortened by 5 bases and J by 2 bases, with 10 bases between the two germline ends. The CDR3 DNA reads as TGCAGCGTTAAGCTGGGAGCTGGGGCCAACGTCCTGACTTTC. Amino acid sequence: CSVKLGAGANVLTF.

V and J are TRBV10-3 and TRBJ2-7; D gene unclear. Germline V gene sequence: CDR1 ENHRY, CDR2 SYGVKD. CDR3 length equals 13 residues. With 10 bases removed from V and 4 bases from J, the gap between germline ends came to 17 bases. CDR3 in DNA: TGTGCCACCTCCACCGGGTCGACGTACGAGCAGTACTTC. Translating it yields CATSTGSTYEQYF.

The V gene is TRBV30, the J gene TRBJ1-5; D might be TRBD1 (5 bases). Germline V gene data show CDR1 as GTSNPN and CDR2 as SVGIG (reference sequence). There are 15 residues in the CDR3. V was shortened by 1 base and J by 6 bases, with 16 bases between the two germline ends. The CDR3 region is CAWSGPGGVGQPQHF. The CDR3 nucleotides read TGTGCCTGGAGTGGTCCCGGGGGTGTGGGTCAGCCCCAGCATTTT.

The rearrangement links TRBV21-1 to TRBJ2-7; the D call TRBD2 from the table was never checked on the DNA. TRBV21-1 is labeled a pseudogene. This CDR3 is built from 14 residues. Here the CDR3 DNA reads TGTGCCAGCAGCAAATGGGAGGGATCCTACGAGCAGTACTTC. This sequence encodes CASSKWEGSYEQYF.

This CDR3 reads CASSQQQGAKETQYF. Here the CDR3 DNA reads TGCGCCAGCAGCCAACAGCAGGGGGCCAAGGAGACCCAGTACTTC. The rearrangement joins TRBV4-1 to TRBJ2-5; 8 bases map to TRBD1. Trimming removed 2 bases from V and 5 bases from J; junction bases left unmatched: 7. CDR3 length: 15 residues. Germline CDR1 MGHRA, CDR2 YSYEKL.

The chain joins TRBV2 to TRBJ2-1, with D possibly TRBD1 on 6 matching bases. This CDR3 has 12 residues. Trimming cost V 8 bases and J 9 bases, with 14 bases left between them. The germline V gene has CDR1 SNHLY and CDR2 FYNNEI. CDR3 loop: CASAGEWSEQFF. CDR3 DNA: TGTGCCAGCGCAGGGGAGTGGAGTGAGCAGTTCTTC.

The V gene is TRBV27, the J gene TRBJ2-3; weak D call: TRBD2 (6 bases). This CDR3 region has 16 residues. From germline, CDR1 is MNHEY and CDR2 SMNVEV (reference sequence). Trimming took 4 bases from V and 5 from J, leaving 19 bases between them. The CDR3 loop reads CASSSASATDEDTQYF. The CDR3 region has the DNA TGTGCCAGCAGTTCCGCTAGCGCAACAGACGAAGATACGCAGTATTTT.